This entry lists 22 T cell receptor beta chains sequenced from one sample in a study of vaccination effects on CD4 cells after COVID-19. After expansion with viral peptide pools in the ViraFEST assay, antigen-specific CD4+ T cells were sequenced. The culture ran for 10 days before CD4+ T cells were isolated. Each participant received a vaccine that was either BNT162b2 or mRNA-1273, given as two doses. Data came from immunoSEQ multiplex PCR; TCRdb stores just in-frame clones and leaves some out. The table has about 15,000 clones, approximately 70% seen once. Their antigen targets remain unknown. Here the sequenced sample was CD4+ T cells from PBMCs cultured with SARS-CoV-2 spike peptides, taken after COVID-19 vaccination. The receptors here all came from a human donor who received a COVID-19 vaccine.

The chain carries TRBV28 and TRBJ2-2; 9 positions agree with TRBD2. With V trimmed by 6 bases and J by 4 bases, 6 bases remained unmatched. The CDR3 length is 15 residues. Germline CDR1 and CDR2: MDHEN and SYDVKM. CDR3 region: CASRRAGGTTGELFF. CDR3 bases: TGTGCCAGCAGACGAGCGGGAGGAACCACCGGGGAGCTGTTTTTT.

There are a few counts of this clone. This chain connects TRBV10-3 to TRBJ2-7; D gene uncertain. V was clipped by 4 bases and J by 5 bases, with 6 bases between them. Germline V lookup: CDR1 ENHRY, CDR2 SYGVKD. CDR3 length: 11 amino acids. The CDR3 loop is CAISGGDEQYF. In DNA form, the CDR3 reads TGTGCCATCAGTGGTGGCGACGAGCAGTACTTC.

The rearrangement uses TRBV20-1 and TRBJ2-7, with TRBD2 identical over 9 bases. CDR1 and CDR2 (germline): DFQATT, SNEGSKA (reference sequence). This CDR3 has 15 residues. J lost 2 bases, V lost 3 bases, and 8 bases had no gene match. This chain's CDR3 is CSASSAAGGAYEQYF. The CDR3 nucleotides are TGCAGTGCTAGTTCCGCAGCGGGAGGCGCCTACGAGCAGTACTTC.

The rearrangement uses TRBV29-1 and TRBJ2-1; D is possibly TRBD1 (5 bases). CDR1 is SQVTM, CDR2 ANQGSEA, per germline. Trimming removed 1 base at V and 3 bases at J, with 13 bases between. The CDR3 spans 15 residues. The CDR3 DNA follows: TGCAGCGTTGAAGTCGGACAAAACTACTACAATGAGCAGTTCTTC. Residues: CSVEVGQNYYNEQFF.

The chain couples TRBV19 to TRBJ1-2; D not certain. CDR1 is LNHDA and CDR2 is SQIVND in the germline V gene (reference sequence). V shed 4 bases and J shed 4 bases, with 10 bases lying between them. The CDR3 contains 13 residues. CDR3 DNA: TGTGCCAGTAGTACAGGCGGCGGCTATGGCTACACCTTC. Translating gives CASSTGGGYGYTF.

V usage is TRBV7-8 and J usage is TRBJ2-5; no reliable D call. The germline gives CDR1 SGHVS, CDR2 FQNEAQ. The V and J ends lost 5 bases and 2 bases respectively, with 12 bases between them. This CDR3 region has 14 residues. This chain's CDR3 is CASSPRRIQETQYF. The CDR3 coding sequence is TGTGCCAGCAGCCCCCGACGGATACAAGAGACCCAGTACTTC.

V and J are TRBV5-1 and TRBJ1-2; tentative D call: TRBD1 (6 bases). The CDR3 runs to 15 residues. From germline, CDR1 is SGHRS and CDR2 YFSETQ. Trimming took off 4 bases at V and 5 bases at J, with 18 bases between the two ends. The CDR3 reads CASSQQGGGQYGYTF. The CDR3 DNA is TGCGCCAGCAGCCAACAGGGTGGAGGGCAGTATGGCTACACCTTC.

This clone appeared once. The chain joins TRBV3-1 (or the pseudogene TRBV3-2) to TRBJ1-6, with 10 bases identical to TRBD1. Germline V gives CDR1 LGHDT, CDR2 YNNKEL (reference sequence). Trimming at V came to 0 bases and at J to 11 bases, leaving 13 bases not matched to a gene. This CDR3 has 18 amino acids. CDR3 residues: CASSQDSGTGALRAPLHF. The CDR3 DNA reads as TGTGCCAGCAGCCAAGATTCGGGGACAGGGGCCCTTAGGGCACCCCTCCACTTT.

The chain uses TRBV18 and TRBJ1-2; 7 bases line up with TRBD1. Trimming took 6 bases from V and 5 from J; bases not matched to a gene: 9. Germline V gene lookup returns CDR1 KGHSH and CDR2 LQKENI. CDR3 length: 14 residues. Here the CDR3 DNA reads TGTGCCAGCTCGCCTACAGGGGTGGAATATGGCTACACCTTC. This encodes CASSPTGVEYGYTF.

The chain employs TRBV6-2 or TRBV6-3 and TRBJ2-2; the D gene is possibly TRBD2 (6 bases). CDR1 is MNHEY, CDR2 SVGEGT, per germline. V was shortened by 4 bases and J by 8 bases, with 11 bases between the two germline ends. This CDR3 contains 13 residues. Here the CDR3 reads CASSFRGSGELFF. CDR3 DNA sequence: TGTGCCAGCAGTTTCCGGGGGTCGGGGGAGCTGTTTTTT.

V and J are TRBV28 and TRBJ1-1; unclear D gene. The ends were cut back, 6 bases at V and 1 base at J, with 9 bases in the middle. Germline V gene data show CDR1 as MDHEN and CDR2 as SYDVKM. This CDR3 region has 13 residues. The CDR3 DNA reads TGTGCCAGCAGAGTCAGGTCGAACACTGAAGCTTTCTTT. This translates into CASRVRSNTEAFF.

This chain uses TRBV20-1 with TRBJ2-3; a possible D gene is TRBD2 (5 bases). The CDR3 is 13 amino acids. Trimming removed 3 bases from V and 14 bases from J, with 21 bases in between. Germline lookup yields CDR1 DFQATT and CDR2 SNEGSKA (reference sequence). The CDR3 spells CSASYLADLFTYF. The CDR3 DNA reads as TGCAGTGCTAGTTATTTGGCGGACTTATTCACGTATTTT.

The chain employs TRBV7-9 and TRBJ1-4; D might be TRBD1 (6 bases). In germline, CDR1 is SEHNR, CDR2 FQNEAQ (reference sequence). The CDR3 length is 13 residues. Trimming left V 3 bases short and J 9 bases short, with 11 bases between. This chain's CDR3 is CASSFSDRQKLFF. In DNA, the CDR3 is TGTGCCAGCAGCTTCTCGGACAGACAAAAACTGTTTTTT. The whole variable domain, filled in from reference TRBV7-9 and TRBJ1-4, reads DTGVSQNPRHKITKRGQNVTFRCDPISEHNRLYWYRQTLGQGPEFLTYFQNEAQLEKSRLLSDRFSAERPKGSFSTLEIQRTEQGDSAMYLCASSFSDRQKLFFGSGTQLSVL.

This clone was detected many times. The J gene is TRBJ2-3, the V gene TRBV6-6; TRBD2 is a possible D gene (6 bases). V was trimmed by 2 bases and J by 1 base, leaving 10 bases between them. The CDR3 runs to 15 residues. Germline assignment: CDR1 MNHNY and CDR2 SVGAGI (reference sequence). The chain's CDR3 is CASSYGGMGTDTQYF. In DNA form, the CDR3 reads TGTGCCAGCAGTTACGGAGGGATGGGCACAGATACGCAGTATTTT.

This clone was picked up a small number of times. The chain uses TRBV4-1 and TRBJ2-2; 10 bases align to TRBD1. With V trimmed by 2 bases and J by 3 bases, 3 bases remained unmatched. The length of the CDR3 is 16 residues. Germline lookup yields CDR1 MGHRA and CDR2 YSYEKL. The CDR3 DNA reads as TGCGCCAGCAGCCAACAGACAGGGGGCTACACCGGGGAGCTGTTTTTT. Translation: CASSQQTGGYTGELFF.

The chain uses TRBV30 and TRBJ2-5, with D perhaps matching TRBD1 (5 bases). Trimming took off 2 bases at V and 0 bases at J, with 7 bases between the two ends. Germline V gene lookup returns CDR1 GTSNPN and CDR2 SVGIG (reference sequence). The CDR3 contains 13 residues. The CDR3 coding sequence is TGTGCCTGGAGTCAGGGCCACCAAGAGACCCAGTACTTC. This translates into CAWSQGHQETQYF.

This clone was seen a single time. The chain joins TRBV19 to TRBJ2-7, with no clear D. Trimming took off 3 bases at V and 0 bases at J, with 9 bases between the two ends. Looked up from germline, CDR1 is LNHDA and CDR2 is SQIVND (reference sequence). The CDR3 runs to 14 residues. CDR3 sequence: CASSIQLSSYEQYF. The CDR3 DNA reads as TGTGCCAGTAGTATCCAACTGAGCTCCTACGAGCAGTACTTC.

This clone was picked up a small number of times. The chain is built from TRBV27 and TRBJ2-7; D unresolved. CDR1 and CDR2 (germline): MNHEY, SMNVEV (reference sequence). There are 15 residues in the CDR3. The V and J ends lost 0 bases and 7 bases respectively, with 16 bases between them. CDR3 nucleotide sequence: TGTGCCAGCAGTTTATCGTGGGGTCTCGCCGGGGAGCAGTACTTC. The encoded protein is CASSLSWGLAGEQYF.

The chain links TRBV28 to TRBJ2-1, with D unresolved. Trimming took off 2 bases at V and 7 bases at J, with 3 bases between the two ends. CDR3 length: 11 amino acids. From germline, CDR1 is MDHEN and CDR2 SYDVKM. CDR3 nucleotides: TGTGCCAGCAGTTTAGTAAATGAGCAGTTCTTC. Protein product: CASSLVNEQFF.

The rearrangement uses TRBV5-8 and TRBJ1-6; 7 bases align to TRBD1. The CDR3 is made up of 15 amino acids. In germline, CDR1 is SGHTS, CDR2 YDEGEE. V shed 2 bases, J shed 6 bases, and the junction held 5 bases outside the gene matches. In nucleotides, the CDR3 is TGTGCCAGCAGCTTCAGGGGGACAGTTAATTCACCCCTCCACTTT. Residues: CASSFRGTVNSPLHF.

The gene calls are TRBV21-1 and TRBJ2-1; the listed D gene, TRBD1, was not tested against the DNA. TRBV21-1 is marked as a pseudogene. The CDR3 has 15 amino acids. This CDR3 is CASSKGRSEGNEQFF. The CDR3 nucleotides read TGTGCCAGCAGCAAGGGGCGGAGCGAAGGGAATGAGCAGTTCTTC.

The J gene is TRBJ2-7, the V gene TRBV7-2; D may be TRBD2 (7 bases). Germline assignment: CDR1 SGHTA and CDR2 FQGNSA. The CDR3 contains 14 residues. Trimming took off 3 bases at V and 2 bases at J, with 11 bases between the two ends. The CDR3 DNA sequence: TGTGCCAGCAGCTTTGGGGGGGGGCCCTACGAGCAGTACTTC. It encodes CASSFGGGPYEQYF.